A selection of T cell receptor beta chains follows, all from one sample in a study of PD-L1 blockade in urothelial cancer. Some clones are missing from TCRdb's copy, which holds only in-frame ones; the method was immunoSEQ multiplex PCR. The data show about 52,000 clones, with approximately 84% seen just once and roughly 5% held by the top ten. The sequencing here drew on PBMCs, taken around atezolizumab (anti-PD-L1) treatment. These receptor sequences come from a man between 35 and 55 years old with urothelial cancer. Each CDR3 is given with its conserved first and last residue. A D gene is named only where the DNA matches it firmly. Some rows mark clone size as missing; the rest say once, few, many or name a class of expanded clone.

>.|TRBJ1-2|13|TRBV5-6|few
CASSSVENYGYTF
TGTGCCAGCAGCTCGGTCGAGAACTATGGCTACACCTTC
>.|TRBJ2-7|15|TRBV5-1|.
CASSLGSLPPGEQYF
TGCGCCAGCAGCTTGGGCTCATTACCCCCCGGCGAGCAGTACTTC
>TRBD1|TRBJ1-4|18|TRBV12-5|.
CASGRIRDRGRGREKLFF
TGTGCTAGTGGCCGAATCCGGGACAGGGGGCGCGGTCGTGAAAAACTGTTTTTT
>.|TRBJ1-5|14|TRBV19|.
CASSTGGFNQPQHF
TGTGCCAGTAGCACCGGGGGATTTAATCAGCCCCAGCATTTT
>.|TRBJ2-5|14|TRBV30|.
CAWSVGRGQETQYF
TGTGCCTGGAGTGTAGGGCGGGGACAAGAGACCCAGTACTTC
>.|TRBJ1-3|12|TRBV5-4|.
CASSLSGNTIYF
TGTGCCAGCAGTTTATCTGGAAACACCATATATTTT
>TRBD2|TRBJ2-7|16|TRBV18|.
CASSARGREGSHEQYF
TGTGCCAGCTCGGCCCGAGGGCGGGAGGGCTCCCACGAGCAGTACTTC
>.|TRBJ2-7|15|TRBV18|.
CASSPPSRAPLEQYF
TGTGCCAGCTCACCACCGAGCAGGGCCCCCCTCGAGCAGTACTTC
>TRBD1|TRBJ2-7|16|TRBV5-6|.
CASSLLGGTGDYEQYF
TGTGCCAGCAGCCTTCTCGGCGGGACAGGGGACTACGAGCAGTACTTC
>.|TRBJ2-3|12|TRBV12-5|.
CASGQGTHTQYF
TGTGCTAGTGGTCAAGGGACACATACGCAGTATTTT
>.|TRBJ2-4|14|TRBV9|.
CASSARNEKNIQYF
TGTGCCAGCAGCGCCAGGAATGAGAAAAACATTCAGTACTTC
>.|TRBJ2-1|13|TRBV6-5|.
CASNPPSSHGQFF
TGTGCCAGCAATCCTCCTAGCTCCCATGGGCAGTTCTTC
>.|TRBJ2-1|15|TRBV5-1|.
CASSLDWSSYNEQFF
TGCGCCAGCAGCTTGGACTGGAGCTCCTACAATGAGCAGTTCTTC
>.|TRBJ1-2|14|TRBV13|.
CASSSAQPDYGYTF
TGTGCCAGCAGCTCAGCACAGCCAGACTATGGCTACACCTTC
>TRBD1|TRBJ1-3|17|TRBV19|.
CASSLSNPGRGLITIYF
TGTGCCAGTAGCCTCTCTAACCCTGGCAGGGGGCTGATCACCATATATTTT
>.|TRBJ2-1|14|TRBV7-7|.
CASSLAGQVNEQFF
TGTGCTAGCAGCTTAGCCGGTCAGGTTAATGAGCAGTTCTTC
>TRBD1|TRBJ2-5|15|TRBV14|.
CASSQVGRGTETQYF
TGTGCCAGCAGCCAAGTGGGCAGGGGGACAGAGACCCAGTACTTC
>TRBD1|TRBJ1-1|14|TRBV7-2|.
CASSFSGGGTEAFF
TGTGCCAGCAGCTTTTCAGGGGGCGGCACTGAAGCTTTCTTT
>TRBD1|TRBJ1-1|12|TRBV28|.
CASWQGVSEAFF
TGTGCCAGTTGGCAGGGGGTCTCTGAAGCTTTCTTT
>.|TRBJ1-5|12|TRBV2|.
CASGGENQPQHF
TGTGCCAGCGGGGGGGAGAATCAGCCCCAGCATTTT
>TRBD2|TRBJ2-1|20|TRBV27|.
CASSLTGLGSRVSSYNEQFF
TGTGCCAGCAGTTTAACTGGACTAGGAAGTAGGGTCAGCTCCTACAATGAGCAGTTCTTC
>.|TRBJ2-7|14|TRBV2|.
CASIETGFQGEQYF
TGTGCCAGCATCGAAACCGGGTTTCAGGGCGAGCAGTACTTC
>TRBD2|TRBJ2-3|16|TRBV7-7|.
CASSLGAGGSADTQYF
TGTGCTAGCAGCTTAGGAGCGGGAGGGAGCGCAGATACGCAGTATTTT
>.|TRBJ2-3|14|TRBV6-5|.
CASRKTERTDTQYF
TGTGCCAGCAGAAAGACAGAGCGAACAGATACGCAGTATTTT
>TRBD2|TRBJ2-1|19|TRBV19|.
CASSPERLAGGTPYNEQFF
TGTGCCAGTAGTCCCGAGAGACTAGCGGGAGGGACCCCATACAATGAGCAGTTCTTC
>.|TRBJ1-4|14|TRBV4-3|.
CASSQGQFNEKLFF
TGCGCCAGCAGCCAAGGACAGTTTAATGAAAAACTGTTTTTT
>.|TRBJ2-2|16|TRBV21-1|.
CASSKGTVANTGELFF
TGTGCCAGCAGTAAAGGTACAGTCGCGAACACCGGGGAGCTGTTTTTT
>.|TRBJ1-5|13|TRBV7-2|few
CASTTTGNQPQHF
TGTGCCAGCACCACGACAGGAAATCAGCCCCAGCATTTT
>.|TRBJ1-1|16|TRBV27|.
CASSFGQRSPNTEAFF
TGTGCCAGCAGTTTTGGACAGAGATCCCCTAACACTGAAGCTTTCTTT
>.|TRBJ2-7|11|TRBV29-1|few
CSVEGPFEQYF
TGCAGCGTTGAAGGGCCGTTTGAGCAGTACTTC
>.|TRBJ1-5|14|TRBV27|.
CASSLSSGDQPQHF
TGTGCCAGCAGTTTATCGTCCGGGGATCAGCCCCAGCATTTT
>TRBD2|TRBJ2-7|15|TRBV6-4|.
CASSVTSGTSYEQYF
TGTGCCAGCAGTGTGACTAGCGGCACCTCCTACGAGCAGTACTTC
>TRBD2|TRBJ2-1|14|TRBV5-1|once
CASSLSGVNNEQFF
TGCGCCAGCAGCTTGAGCGGGGTCAACAATGAGCAGTTCTTC
>TRBD1|TRBJ2-2|14|TRBV6-5|few
CASRRTGSTGELFF
TGTGCCAGCAGGAGGACAGGTTCTACCGGGGAGCTGTTTTTT
>.|TRBJ2-3|16|TRBV4-2|few
CASSQEALGRVDTQYF
TGTGCCAGCAGCCAAGAAGCACTAGGACGGGTAGATACGCAGTATTTT
>.|TRBJ1-1|14|TRBV18|.
CASSLDRMNTEAFF
TGTGCCAGCTCCCTGGACAGAATGAACACTGAAGCTTTCTTT
>.|TRBJ1-5|17|TRBV28|once
CASSFFLTRRLEQPQHF
TGTGCCAGCAGTTTTTTCCTGACTAGACGATTGGAACAGCCCCAGCATTTT
>.|TRBJ1-3|16|TRBV9|.
CASSVGPPELGNTIYF
TGTGCCAGCAGCGTAGGACCCCCGGAGCTTGGAAACACCATATATTTT
>TRBD2|TRBJ2-1|18|TRBV5-1|.
CASSLTSSGRVGYNEQFF
TGCGCCAGCAGCTTAACTTCTAGCGGGAGGGTGGGGTACAATGAGCAGTTCTTC
>.|TRBJ1-1|13|TRBV30|.
CAWSAGVNTEAFF
TGTGCCTGGAGTGCGGGAGTTAACACTGAAGCTTTCTTT
>.|TRBJ1-5|14|TRBV18|few
CASSVQHSNQPQHF
TGTGCCAGCTCAGTACAGCATAGCAATCAGCCCCAGCATTTT
>.|TRBJ2-1|16|TRBV7-3|.
CASSLPIPRGYNEQFF
TGTGCCAGCAGCTTGCCGATTCCACGCGGTTACAATGAGCAGTTCTTC
>.|TRBJ2-7|13|TRBV6-6|few
CASSSPSSYEQYF
TGTGCCAGCAGTTCCCCCAGCTCCTACGAGCAGTACTTC
>.|TRBJ1-2|15|TRBV2|.
CASNNLGGKDYGYTF
TGTGCCAGCAATAACCTTGGAGGGAAGGACTATGGCTACACCTTC
>.|TRBJ1-1|14|TRBV19|.
CASSIGRKNTEAFF
TGTGCCAGTAGTATAGGCAGAAAGAACACTGAAGCTTTCTTT